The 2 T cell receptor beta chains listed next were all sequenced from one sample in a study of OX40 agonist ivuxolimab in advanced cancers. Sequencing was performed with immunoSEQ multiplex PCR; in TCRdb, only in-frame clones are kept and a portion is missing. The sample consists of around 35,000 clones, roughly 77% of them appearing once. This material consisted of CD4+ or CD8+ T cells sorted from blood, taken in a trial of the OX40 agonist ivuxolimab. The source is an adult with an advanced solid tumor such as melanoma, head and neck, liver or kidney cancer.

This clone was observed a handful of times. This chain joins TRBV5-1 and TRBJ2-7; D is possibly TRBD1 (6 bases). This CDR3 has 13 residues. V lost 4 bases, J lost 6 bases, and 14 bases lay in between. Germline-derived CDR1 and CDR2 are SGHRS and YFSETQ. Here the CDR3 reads CASSQGSVSEQYF. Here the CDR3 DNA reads TGCGCCAGCAGCCAGGGGTCTGTAAGCGAGCAGTACTTC.

The CDR3 nucleotides read TGTGCCAGAAGCTTGGCCGGGCAGCCCCAGCATTTT. Its protein is CARSLAGQPQHF. This chain uses TRBV5-3 with TRBJ1-5; D gene ambiguous. TRBV5-3 is marked as an open reading frame, function uncertain. The length of the CDR3 is 12 residues. The V end was cut by 0 bases, the J end by 7 bases, with 5 bases between.